This TCR beta chain is from a study of cytomegalovirus exposure and HLA in healthy donors. Trimming took 1 base from V and 1 from J; bases not matched to a gene: 2. Germline lookup yields CDR1 MDHEN and CDR2 SYDVKM. This CDR3 has 15 residues. General study points: In vitro experiments confirmed that three CMV-associated chains were specific for CMV antigens. Analyzed later, association rates of TCRs varied across HLA loci, with DRB1 most and HLA-C fewest. Some V segments could not be told apart, so they were left out, TRBV6-2 and TRBV6-3 among them.

A word on this clone: The antigen remains unidentified.

PCR primers comprised 60 Vbeta and 13 Jbeta primers. Assay: immunoSEQ multiplex PCR; the TCRdb copy retains only in-frame clones and omits some. Among about 130,000 clones, more than 80% were seen once, and the ten largest hold under 6%. The donors were healthy bone marrow donors. This receptor was taken from a woman in her 40s in good health and CMV-seropositive. Sequenced material: PBMCs. The V gene is TRBV28, the J gene TRBJ1-1; TRBD1 matches 8 bases. CDR3 sequence: CASSLSQGANTEAFF. CDR3 DNA sequence: TGTGCCAGCAGTTTATCCCAGGGGGCGAACACTGAAGCTTTCTTT.